This T cell receptor (beta chain) was identified in a study of T-cell reconstitution after alpha-beta-depleted transplantation in children. The study, taken as a whole, reports: Most T-cell counts and diversity one year after the transplant came from T cells that were newly produced. Reportedly, alpha-beta T cells present about two months post-transplant originated from several hundred expanded clones of graft origin. Several patients had high TCRbeta diversity at day 60; it came from surviving recipient T cells and thymic progenitors.

About this clonotype itself: What it binds is unknown.

CDR1 and CDR2 from the germline V gene are DFQATT and SNEGSKA (reference sequence). The CDR3 is 15 residues long. V was clipped by 3 bases and J by 8 bases; unmatched bases: 8. Unique molecular identifiers featured in how the TCRbeta library was prepared. MiXCR, applied by TCRdb to the PCR reads, yields one record per CDR3 protein. This sample carries roughly 490,000 distinct CDR3 sequences, approximately 10% of them seen once, and the ten largest clones take 12% to 15%. The specimen was PBMCs, mostly from graft donor cells, collected 180 days after TCRalphabeta/CD19-depleted stem cell transplant. The TCR originated in a female patient under 10 years old who had a stem cell transplant for aplastic anemia, so the T cells may come from the graft donor. The rearrangement joins TRBV20-1 to TRBJ2-1; 12 bases are shared with TRBD2. The CDR3 region is CSASRPSGRDHEQFF. The CDR3 nucleotides are TGCAGTGCTAGCCGGCCTAGCGGGAGGGATCATGAGCAGTTCTTC.